The 26 T cell receptor beta chains presented below share a single source sample, sequenced in a study of response to subunit inactivated influenza vaccine. TCRdb processed the RT-PCR reads anew with MiXCR; each CDR3 protein has one entry. This table holds about 500,000 distinct CDR3 sequences, approximately 16% found once. This sample comprised CD4+ T cells sorted from PBMCs, obtained roughly 24 months after vaccination. Receptor source: a man aged 50 to 69 who received an inactivated influenza vaccine.

The V and J genes are TRBV2 and TRBJ1-2; D unresolved. V lost 0 bases to trimming and J lost 8 bases, with 7 bases between them. CDR3 length equals 12 residues. CDR1 and CDR2 from the germline V gene are SNHLY and FYNNEI. The CDR3 region has the DNA TGTGCCAGCAGTGAAGCCTTTGGGGGCTACACCTTC. Its protein product is CASSEAFGGYTF. The entire variable domain, with the rest obtained from reference TRBV2 and TRBJ1-2, is as follows: EPEVTQTPSHQVTQMGQEVILRCVPISNHLYFYWYRQILGQKVEFLVSFYNNEISEKSEIFDDQFSVERPDGSNFTLKIRSTKLEDSAMYFCASSEAFGGYTFGSGTRLTVV.

The J gene is TRBJ1-4, the V gene TRBV15; 10 nucleotides align to TRBD1. Trimming took 7 bases from V and 8 from J; bases not matched to a gene: 7. Germline V gene sequence: CDR1 LNHNV, CDR2 YYDKDF (reference sequence). The CDR3 is 14 residues long. The CDR3 sequence: CATTTDRGVEKLFF. The CDR3 DNA follows: TGTGCCACCACCACGGACAGGGGGGTGGAAAAACTGTTTTTT.

This clonotype was found a few times. V usage is TRBV9 and J usage is TRBJ2-1, with TRBD2 identical over 14 bases. This CDR3 comprises 17 residues. Germline V gives CDR1 SGDLS, CDR2 YYNGEE. The V gene end was trimmed by 2 bases and the J gene end by 8 bases; junction bases not matched to a gene: 9. CDR3 region: CASSVTGLAGVGDEQFF. CDR3 in DNA: TGTGCCAGCAGCGTGACGGGACTAGCGGGGGTCGGGGATGAGCAGTTCTTC.

This clonotype has only one observation. The chain carries TRBV5-5 and TRBJ2-3; the D gene is possibly TRBD2 (5 bases). Germline V gives CDR1 SGHKS, CDR2 YYEKEE (reference sequence). CDR3 length: 14 amino acids. Trimming removed 0 bases at V and 8 bases at J, with 13 bases between. CDR3 sequence reads: CASSLEFSAGTQYF. CDR3 DNA sequence: TGTGCCAGCAGCTTGGAGTTCTCCGCGGGTACGCAGTATTTT.

The gene calls are TRBV12-3 or TRBV12-4 and TRBJ2-4; D might be TRBD1 or TRBD2, each matching 5 bases. Between the trimmed V and J ends, which lost 6 bases and 0 bases, there was a span of 15 bases. This CDR3 comprises 16 residues. The CDR3: CASSPPGALAKNIQYF. The CDR3 bases are TGTGCCAGCAGCCCGCCCGGGGCGTTAGCCAAAAACATTCAGTACTTC.

CDR3 region: CASSLAASGGPYNEQFF. The CDR3 DNA is TGTGCCAGCAGCTTAGCCGCTAGCGGGGGGCCTTACAATGAGCAGTTCTTC. The chain combines TRBV7-2 with TRBJ2-1; the match to TRBD2 covers 11 bases. The CDR3 covers 17 residues. The junction had 5 bases not matched to a gene; V was cut back by 0 bases and J by 4 bases. The germline gives CDR1 SGHTA, CDR2 FQGNSA. Full variable domain (missing parts from reference TRBV7-2 and TRBJ2-1): GAGVSQSPSNKVTEKGKDVELRCDPISGHTALYWYRQSLGQGLEFLIYFQGNSAPDKSGLPSDRFSAERTGGSVSTLTIQRTQQEDSAVYLCASSLAASGGPYNEQFFGPGTRLTVL.

This chain links TRBV28 with TRBJ1-2; no reliable D call. The CDR3 covers 14 residues. Trimming shortened V by 4 bases and J by 2 bases, and 11 bases separated the two germline ends. Per the germline V gene, CDR1 is MDHEN and CDR2 is SYDVKM. CDR3 coding DNA: TGTGCCAGCAGTTCAATGGACGGAAACTATGGCTACACCTTC. Its translation: CASSSMDGNYGYTF.

This clonotype came up many times. CDR3 sequence reads: CSARQGPSNQPQHF. CDR3 DNA: TGCAGTGCTAGACAGGGTCCTAGCAATCAGCCCCAGCATTTT. The chain carries TRBV20-1 and TRBJ1-5; D perhaps matches TRBD1 (5 bases). The germline gives CDR1 DFQATT, CDR2 SNEGSKA (reference sequence). The V gene lost 2 bases and the J gene lost 0 bases, with 8 bases spanning the gap. The CDR3 spans 14 residues.

This clonotype appeared many times. The chain has TRBV25-1 and TRBJ1-6; perhaps TRBD1 as D (5 bases). Germline CDR1 reads MGHDK; CDR2 reads SYGVNS. V lost 3 bases, J lost 10 bases, and 25 bases lay in between. The CDR3 is 18 amino acids. The CDR3 region is CASSDSWRGSGGISPLHF. CDR3 DNA sequence: TGTGCCAGCAGTGATTCTTGGAGGGGCTCGGGTGGAATCTCACCCCTCCACTTT.

The chain couples TRBV11-2 to TRBJ2-3; D gene ambiguous. Germline CDR1 SGHAT, CDR2 FQNNGV. The CDR3 is 13 amino acids. V was cut by 3 bases and J by 6 bases, with 10 bases left in between. For the CDR3, the DNA is TGTGCCAGCAGCTTGAGCGTGGGGGATACGCAGTATTTT. Translated, it gives CASSLSVGDTQYF.

This clonotype was recorded a few times. The V call is TRBV6-7, the J call TRBJ2-3; D gene unclear. TRBV6-7 is treated as an ORF (open reading frame) with a function not yet certain. This CDR3 has 17 amino acids. V was cut by 0 bases and J by 1 base, with 14 bases left in between. The chain's CDR3 is CASSYSIWRRRTDTQYF. The CDR3 DNA sequence: TGTGCCAGCAGTTACTCGATCTGGCGGAGACGCACAGATACGCAGTATTTT.

The chain links TRBV5-1 to TRBJ2-1; 7 bases line up with TRBD1. Germline V gene sequence: CDR1 SGHRS, CDR2 YFSETQ. V shed 2 bases, J shed 8 bases, and the junction held 7 bases outside the gene matches. The CDR3 has 14 amino acids. CDR3 nucleotide sequence: TGCGCCAGCAGCTTAGAAGACAGGGCTCATGAGCAGTTCTTC. The encoded protein is CASSLEDRAHEQFF.

This clonotype appeared many times. The chain links TRBV29-1 to TRBJ2-3, with TRBD1 as a possible D gene (6 bases). The CDR3 spans 11 residues. V was cut by 7 bases and J by 1 base, with 6 bases left in between. Looked up from germline, CDR1 is SQVTM and CDR2 is ANQGSEA. The CDR3 region has the DNA TGCAGCGGGACAGGCACAGATACGCAGTATTTT. Encoded protein: CSGTGTDTQYF.

This clonotype was seen many times. The rearrangement joins TRBV4-3 to TRBJ2-7; 8 bases map to TRBD1. CDR1 and CDR2 from the germline V gene are LGHNA and YSLEER. The CDR3 totals 15 residues. V trimming: 8 bases; J trimming: 2 bases; junction bases outside the gene matches: 11. The CDR3 loop is CASRRRVQGAYEQYF. The CDR3 DNA reads TGCGCCAGCCGTAGACGGGTACAGGGGGCCTACGAGCAGTACTTC.

The chain carries TRBV4-2 and TRBJ1-4; D ambiguous. The CDR3 extends over 15 amino acids. Trimming stripped 6 bases from V and 5 bases from J, with 16 bases between. Looked up from germline, CDR1 is LGHNA and CDR2 is YNFKEQ. As DNA, the CDR3 is TGTGCCAGCAGACGCGCAGAGGGAGGCAATGAAAAACTGTTTTTT. Its protein product is CASRRAEGGNEKLFF.

V usage is TRBV10-2 and J usage is TRBJ2-3; D unresolved. Between the trimmed V and J ends, which lost 4 bases and 5 bases, there was a span of 13 bases. This CDR3 contains 14 residues. CDR1 and CDR2 (germline): WSHSY, SAAADI. The CDR3 loop reads CASSVVSLEDTQYF. The CDR3 nucleotides read TGCGCCAGCAGTGTCGTTTCACTCGAAGATACGCAGTATTTT.

The chain links TRBV24-1 to TRBJ2-3; 10 bases match TRBD1. J lost 6 bases, V lost 5 bases, and 7 bases had no gene match. CDR1 is KGHDR and CDR2 is SFDVKD in the germline V gene. The CDR3 contains 15 residues. CDR3 nucleotides: TGTGCCACCAGTGGGGACAGGGGAAGTCTGGATACGCAGTATTTT. Its protein is CATSGDRGSLDTQYF.

The chain employs TRBV14 and TRBJ2-1; possibly TRBD1 for D (6 bases). The ends were cut back, 1 base at V and 7 bases at J, with 20 bases in the middle. CDR1 is SGHDN and CDR2 is FVKESK in the germline V gene. The CDR3 length is 17 residues. This chain's CDR3 is CASSQGVARDIGNEQFF. Written as DNA, the CDR3 is TGTGCCAGCAGCCAAGGGGTGGCCCGGGACATAGGGAATGAGCAGTTCTTC.

The chain recombines TRBV4-3 with TRBJ2-7, with a weak D call TRBD2 (5 bases). Germline V CDR1 and CDR2: LGHNA, YSLEER. With 3 bases removed from V and 0 bases from J, the gap between germline ends came to 12 bases. The CDR3 loop spans 15 amino acids. CDR3 in amino acids: CASSQGASTSYEQYF. The CDR3 DNA is TGCGCCAGCAGCCAGGGAGCCTCAACCTCCTACGAGCAGTACTTC.

CDR3: CASSKASGGFYEQYF. CDR3 bases: TGTGCCAGCAGCAAAGCTAGCGGGGGGTTCTACGAGCAGTACTTC. The genes are TRBV3-1 and TRBJ2-7; 11 bases map to TRBD2. This CDR3 has 15 amino acids. CDR1 and CDR2 (germline): LGHDT, YNNKEL (reference sequence). The V and J ends lost 5 bases and 3 bases, in that order; junction bases with no gene match: 6.

This clonotype was recorded at least ten times. The chain is built from TRBV4-3 and TRBJ2-7; D gene uncertain. Looked up from germline, CDR1 is LGHNA and CDR2 is YSLEER. The CDR3 loop spans 13 amino acids. V was cut by 0 bases and J by 4 bases, with 7 bases left in between. The CDR3 region is CASSQDLGYEQYF. DNA for the CDR3: TGCGCCAGCAGCCAAGATCTGGGATACGAGCAGTACTTC.

The genes are TRBV11-2 and TRBJ1-2; a possible D gene is TRBD1 (5 bases). V lost 2 bases and J 5 bases, leaving 15 bases between the germline ends. Germline V CDR1 and CDR2: SGHAT, FQNNGV. The CDR3 runs 15 residues. The CDR3 is CASSLSGTGIYGYTF. The CDR3 DNA reads as TGTGCCAGCAGCTTATCCGGGACTGGGATATATGGCTACACCTTC. Based on the CDR3 plus reference TRBV11-2 and TRBJ1-2, the full variable domain is EAGVAQSPRYKIIEKRQSVAFWCNPISGHATLYWYQQILGQGPKLLIQFQNNGVVDDSQLPKDRFSAERLKGVDSTLKIQPAKLEDSAVYLCASSLSGTGIYGYTFGSGTRLTVV.

This clonotype has just a few counts. The chain joins TRBV27 to TRBJ2-6; D unclear. CDR1 is MNHEY, CDR2 SMNVEV, per germline (reference sequence). Trimming removed 5 bases at V and 2 bases at J, with 7 bases between. The CDR3 sequence is 14 residues long. CDR3 DNA: TGTGCCAGCAGTCCCCTTACTGGGGCCAACGTCCTGACTTTC. It translates to CASSPLTGANVLTF.

This clonotype was found many times. The rearrangement links TRBV12-3 or TRBV12-4 to TRBJ2-5; D uncertain. V was cut by 5 bases and J by 0 bases, with 4 bases left in between. This CDR3 spans 12 amino acids. This CDR3 is CASSPNQETQYF. The CDR3 DNA is TGTGCCAGCAGTCCCAACCAAGAGACCCAGTACTTC.

This chain uses TRBV7-9 with TRBJ2-1; 11 bases align to TRBD2. The J segment lost 8 bases and the V segment lost 5 bases, leaving 8 bases of the junction unmatched. This CDR3 region has 15 residues. Germline assignment: CDR1 SEHNR and CDR2 FQNEAQ (reference sequence). The CDR3 here is CASSLGLAGYYEQFF. In DNA, the CDR3 is TGTGCCAGCAGCCTAGGACTAGCGGGTTACTATGAGCAGTTCTTC.

This sequence joins TRBV5-1 and TRBJ2-6, with D perhaps matching TRBD1 (6 bases). CDR3 length: 16 amino acids. The V end lost 5 bases, the J end lost 2 bases, and 14 bases lay between the germline ends. Germline CDR1 SGHRS, CDR2 YFSETQ. The CDR3 loop reads CASRQDSSPGANVLTF. In nucleotides, the CDR3 is TGCGCCAGCAGGCAGGACAGTTCTCCTGGGGCCAACGTCCTGACTTTC.